This T cell receptor beta chain was observed in a study of T-cell reconstitution after alpha-beta-depleted transplantation in children. TCRbeta library preparation incorporated unique molecular identifiers. TCRdb processed the PCR reads anew with MiXCR; each CDR3 protein has one entry. The sample comprises hundreds of thousands of distinct CDR3 sequences, roughly 17% of which are singletons, and about 1.1% rests with the top ten. The source of this sequence is a human donor who donated a stem cell graft to a child with acute myeloid leukemia. The starting material was PBMCs from the stem cell graft donor, obtained from the stem cell graft.

The CDR3 DNA sequence: TGTGCCAGCAGCCGAGGGAGGGGACTAGCGGGGAGTACCGGGGAGCTGTTTTTT. It encodes CASSRGRGLAGSTGELFF. J is TRBJ2-2 and V is TRBV4-2; TRBD2 matches at 13 bases. V dropped 4 bases and J dropped 5; count of bases not matched to a gene: 10. This CDR3 is built from 18 residues. The V gene's germline CDR1 is LGHNA and CDR2 YNFKEQ.